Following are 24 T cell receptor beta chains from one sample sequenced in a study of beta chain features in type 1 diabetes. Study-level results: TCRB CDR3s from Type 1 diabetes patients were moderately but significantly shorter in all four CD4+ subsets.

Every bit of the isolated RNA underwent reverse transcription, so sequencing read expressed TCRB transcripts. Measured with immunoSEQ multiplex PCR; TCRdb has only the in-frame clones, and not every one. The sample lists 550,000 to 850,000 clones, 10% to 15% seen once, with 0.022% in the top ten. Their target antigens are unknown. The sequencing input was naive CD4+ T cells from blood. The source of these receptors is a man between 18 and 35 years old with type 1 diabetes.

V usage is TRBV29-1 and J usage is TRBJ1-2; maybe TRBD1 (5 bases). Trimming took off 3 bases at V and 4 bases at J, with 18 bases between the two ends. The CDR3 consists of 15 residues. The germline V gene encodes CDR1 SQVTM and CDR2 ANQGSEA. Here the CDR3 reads CSVDGLETDLYGYTF. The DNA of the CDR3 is TGCAGCGTTGATGGCCTTGAGACAGACCTCTATGGCTACACCTTC.

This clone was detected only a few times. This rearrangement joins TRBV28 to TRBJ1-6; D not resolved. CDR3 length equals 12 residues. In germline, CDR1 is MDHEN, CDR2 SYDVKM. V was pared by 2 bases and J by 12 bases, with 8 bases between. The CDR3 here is CASSLAREPLHF. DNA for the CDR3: TGTGCCAGCAGTTTAGCCCGGGAACCCCTCCACTTT.

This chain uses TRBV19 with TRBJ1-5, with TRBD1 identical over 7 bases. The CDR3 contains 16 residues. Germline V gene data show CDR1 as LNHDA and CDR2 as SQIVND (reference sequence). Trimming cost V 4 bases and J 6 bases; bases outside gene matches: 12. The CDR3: CASSTDRQGWGQPQHF. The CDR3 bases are TGTGCCAGTAGTACGGACCGACAGGGTTGGGGTCAGCCCCAGCATTTT.

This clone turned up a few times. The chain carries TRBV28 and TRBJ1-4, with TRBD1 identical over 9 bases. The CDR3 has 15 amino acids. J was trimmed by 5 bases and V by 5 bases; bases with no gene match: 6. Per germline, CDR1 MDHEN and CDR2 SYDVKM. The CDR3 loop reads CASSGAGQGNEKLFF. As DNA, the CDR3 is TGTGCCAGCAGTGGGGCTGGACAGGGGAATGAAAAACTGTTTTTT.

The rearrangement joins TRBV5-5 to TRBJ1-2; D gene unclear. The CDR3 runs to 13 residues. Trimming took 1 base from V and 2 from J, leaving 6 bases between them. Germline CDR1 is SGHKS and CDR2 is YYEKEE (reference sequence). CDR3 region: CASSLPQNYGYTF. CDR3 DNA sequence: TGTGCCAGCAGCTTGCCACAGAACTATGGCTACACCTTC.

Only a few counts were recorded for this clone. The CDR3 region has the DNA TGCAGCGTTAAAGGAACCTACGAGCAGTACTTC. Its translation is CSVKGTYEQYF. The chain combines TRBV29-1 with TRBJ2-7; D gene unclear. Trimming cost V 5 bases and J 2 bases, with 7 bases left between them. The CDR3 length is 11 residues. CDR1 is SQVTM and CDR2 is ANQGSEA in the germline V gene.

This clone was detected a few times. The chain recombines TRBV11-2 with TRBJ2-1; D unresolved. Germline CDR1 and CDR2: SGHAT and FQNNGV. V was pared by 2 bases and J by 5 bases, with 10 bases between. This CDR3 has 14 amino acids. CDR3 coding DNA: TGTGCCAGCAGCTTAAACAGTGGAGACAATGAGCAGTTCTTC. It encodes CASSLNSGDNEQFF. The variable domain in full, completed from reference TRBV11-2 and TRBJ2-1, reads EAGVAQSPRYKIIEKRQSVAFWCNPISGHATLYWYQQILGQGPKLLIQFQNNGVVDDSQLPKDRFSAERLKGVDSTLKIQPAKLEDSAVYLCASSLNSGDNEQFFGPGTRLTVL.

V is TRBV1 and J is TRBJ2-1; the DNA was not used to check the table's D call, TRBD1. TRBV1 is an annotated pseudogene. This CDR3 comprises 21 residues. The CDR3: CTSSQERRDRGKKPMTDEQFF. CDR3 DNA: TGCACCAGCAGCCAAGAACGCCGGGACAGGGGGAAAAAACCGATGACAGATGAGCAGTTCTTC.

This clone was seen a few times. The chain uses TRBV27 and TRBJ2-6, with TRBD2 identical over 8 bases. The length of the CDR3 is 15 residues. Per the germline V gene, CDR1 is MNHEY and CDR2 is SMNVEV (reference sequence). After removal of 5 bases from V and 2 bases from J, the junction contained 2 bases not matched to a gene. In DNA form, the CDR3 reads TGTGCCAGCAGTGCCGGGGGGGCTGGGGCCAACGTCCTGACTTTC. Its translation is CASSAGGAGANVLTF.

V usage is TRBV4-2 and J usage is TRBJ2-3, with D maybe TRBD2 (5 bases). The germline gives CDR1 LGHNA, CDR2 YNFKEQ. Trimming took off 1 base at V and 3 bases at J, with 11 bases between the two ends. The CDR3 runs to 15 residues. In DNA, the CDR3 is TGTGCCAGCAGCCAAGCCCTGGACTTAACAGATACGCAGTATTTT. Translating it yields CASSQALDLTDTQYF.

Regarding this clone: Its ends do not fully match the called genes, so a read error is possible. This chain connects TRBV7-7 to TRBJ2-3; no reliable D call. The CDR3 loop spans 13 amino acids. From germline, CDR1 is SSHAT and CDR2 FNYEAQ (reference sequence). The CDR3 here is CASSYASTDTQYF. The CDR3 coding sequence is TGTGCTAGCAGCTACGCGAGCACAGATACGCAGTATTTT.

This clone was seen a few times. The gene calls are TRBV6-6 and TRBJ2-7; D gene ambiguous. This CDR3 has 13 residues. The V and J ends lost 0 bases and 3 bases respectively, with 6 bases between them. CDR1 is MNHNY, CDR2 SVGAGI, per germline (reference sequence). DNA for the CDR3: TGTGCCAGCAGTTACTCAATTAACTACGAGCAGTACTTC. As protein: CASSYSINYEQYF.

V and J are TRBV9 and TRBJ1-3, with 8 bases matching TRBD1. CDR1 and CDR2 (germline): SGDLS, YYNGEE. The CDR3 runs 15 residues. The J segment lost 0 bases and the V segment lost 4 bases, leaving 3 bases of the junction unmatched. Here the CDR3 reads CASSQGTGSGNTIYF. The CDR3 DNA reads TGTGCCAGCAGCCAGGGGACAGGCTCTGGAAACACCATATATTTT.

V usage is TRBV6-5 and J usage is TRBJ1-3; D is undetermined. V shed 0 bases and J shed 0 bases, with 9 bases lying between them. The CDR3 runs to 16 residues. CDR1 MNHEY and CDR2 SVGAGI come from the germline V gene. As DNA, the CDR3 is TGTGCCAGCAGTTACTCCCCAGCCACCTCTGGAAACACCATATATTTT. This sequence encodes CASSYSPATSGNTIYF.

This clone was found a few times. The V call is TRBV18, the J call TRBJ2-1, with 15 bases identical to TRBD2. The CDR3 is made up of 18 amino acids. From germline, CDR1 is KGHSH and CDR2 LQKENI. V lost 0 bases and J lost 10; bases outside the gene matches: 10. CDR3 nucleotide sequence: TGTGCCAGCTCACCACCCGGACTAGCGGGGGGGCGTTCTGAGGAGCAGTTCTTC. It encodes CASSPPGLAGGRSEEQFF. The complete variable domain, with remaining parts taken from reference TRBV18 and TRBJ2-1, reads NAGVMQNPRHLVRRRGQEARLRCSPMKGHSHVYWYRQLPEEGLKFMVYLQKENIIDESGMPKERFSAEFPKEGPSILRIQQVVRGDSAAYFCASSPPGLAGGRSEEQFFGPGTRLTVL.

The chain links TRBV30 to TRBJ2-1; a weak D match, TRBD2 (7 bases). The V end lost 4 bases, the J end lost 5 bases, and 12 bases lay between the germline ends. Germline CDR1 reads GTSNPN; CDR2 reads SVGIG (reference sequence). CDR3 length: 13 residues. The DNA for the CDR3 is TGTGCCTGGAACCGAGGGGGGGACAATGAGCAGTTCTTC. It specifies CAWNRGGDNEQFF.

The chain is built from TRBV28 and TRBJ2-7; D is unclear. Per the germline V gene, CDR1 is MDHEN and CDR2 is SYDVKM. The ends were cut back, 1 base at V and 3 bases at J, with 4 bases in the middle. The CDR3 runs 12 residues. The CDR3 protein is CASSLYHYEQYF. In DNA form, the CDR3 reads TGTGCCAGCAGTTTATACCACTACGAGCAGTACTTC.

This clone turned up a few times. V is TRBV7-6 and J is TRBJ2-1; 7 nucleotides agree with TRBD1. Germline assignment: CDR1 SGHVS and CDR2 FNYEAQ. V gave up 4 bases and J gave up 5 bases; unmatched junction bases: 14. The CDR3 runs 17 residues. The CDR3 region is CASSSHPQGDRNNEQFF. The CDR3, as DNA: TGTGCCAGCAGCTCCCATCCCCAGGGGGATAGAAACAATGAGCAGTTCTTC.

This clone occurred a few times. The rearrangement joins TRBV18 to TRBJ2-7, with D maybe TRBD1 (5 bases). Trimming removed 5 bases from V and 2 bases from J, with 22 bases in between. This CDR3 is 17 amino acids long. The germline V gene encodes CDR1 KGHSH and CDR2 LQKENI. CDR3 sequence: CASSGAGSLGLTYEQYF. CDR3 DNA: TGTGCCAGCTCAGGGGCCGGAAGTCTTGGGCTGACCTACGAGCAGTACTTC.

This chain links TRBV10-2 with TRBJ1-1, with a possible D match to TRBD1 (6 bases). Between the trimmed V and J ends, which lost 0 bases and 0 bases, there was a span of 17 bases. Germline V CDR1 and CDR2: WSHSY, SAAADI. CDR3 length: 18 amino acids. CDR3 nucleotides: TGCGCCAGCAGTGAGTCTCCAACAGGGAATGGAATGAACACTGAAGCTTTCTTT. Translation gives CASSESPTGNGMNTEAFF.

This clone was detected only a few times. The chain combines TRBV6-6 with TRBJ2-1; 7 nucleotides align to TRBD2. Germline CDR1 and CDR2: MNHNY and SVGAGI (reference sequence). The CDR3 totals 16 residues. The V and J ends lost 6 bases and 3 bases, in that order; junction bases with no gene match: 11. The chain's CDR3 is CASRNPGGGIYNEQFF. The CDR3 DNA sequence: TGTGCCAGCAGAAACCCCGGGGGAGGGATCTACAATGAGCAGTTCTTC.

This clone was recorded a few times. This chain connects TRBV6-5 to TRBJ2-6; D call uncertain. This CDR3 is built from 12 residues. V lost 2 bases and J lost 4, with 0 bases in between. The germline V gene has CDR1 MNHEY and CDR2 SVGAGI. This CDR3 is CASSYGANVLTF. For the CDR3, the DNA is TGTGCCAGCAGTTACGGGGCCAACGTCCTGACTTTC.

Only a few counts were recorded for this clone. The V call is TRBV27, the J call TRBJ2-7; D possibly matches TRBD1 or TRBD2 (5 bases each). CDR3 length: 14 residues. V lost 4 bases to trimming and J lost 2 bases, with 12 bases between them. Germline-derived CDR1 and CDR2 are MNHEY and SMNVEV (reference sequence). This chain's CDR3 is CASSYGTATYEQYF. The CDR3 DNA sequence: TGTGCCAGCAGTTACGGGACGGCCACCTACGAGCAGTACTTC.

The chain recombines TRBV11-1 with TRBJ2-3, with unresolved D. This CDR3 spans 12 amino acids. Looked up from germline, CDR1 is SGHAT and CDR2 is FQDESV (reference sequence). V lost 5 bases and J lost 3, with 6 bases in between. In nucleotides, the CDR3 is TGTGCCAGCAGCCTACGGACAGATACGCAGTATTTT. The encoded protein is CASSLRTDTQYF.